Below, one T cell receptor (beta chain) is given with its context. This sample is drawn from a study of cytomegalovirus exposure and HLA in healthy donors. Germline CDR1 SGHTA, CDR2 FQGTGA. This CDR3 has 15 residues. The V and J ends lost 5 bases and 8 bases, in that order; junction bases with no gene match: 10. This PCR relied on a set of 60 Vbeta primers and 13 Jbeta primers. Measured with immunoSEQ multiplex PCR; TCRdb has only the in-frame clones, and not every one. The sample carries about 190,000 clones, about 77% recorded once. The chain links TRBV7-3 to TRBJ2-1, with 9 positions matching TRBD1. Sequencing was done on a sample of PBMCs. This receptor was taken from a young man in good health and CMV-seropositive. The CDR3 nucleotides are TGTGCCAGCAGCGAGCCGGGACAGGGAAGAGATGAGCAGTTCTTC. Residues: CASSEPGQGRDEQFF.